This entry describes one T cell receptor beta chain. The antigen is unknown. These data belong to a study of cytotoxic CD8 clonotypes in ibrutinib-treated CLL. General study points: Public clonotypes, rarely seen, contracted or held steady on treatment.

Sequencing was performed with immunoSEQ multiplex PCR; in TCRdb, only in-frame clones are kept and a portion is missing. The sample has about 130,000 clones; roughly 84% are singletons. Unmatched junction bases numbered 6, after V lost 5 bases and J lost 4 bases. The germline CDR1 and CDR2 sequences are MNHNY and SVGAGI (reference sequence). The CDR3 length is 15 residues. The receptor was isolated from a human donor with chronic lymphocytic leukemia. The chain links TRBV6-6 to TRBJ1-5, with 9 bases fitting TRBD1. Specimen: PBMCs, collected after 24 months of ibrutinib treatment. CDR3 in amino acids: CASSPRGQGNQPQHF. CDR3 sequence (DNA): TGTGCCAGCAGTCCCAGGGGACAGGGAAATCAGCCCCAGCATTTT.